A single sample is the source of the 32 T cell receptor beta chains below, sequenced in a study of blood T cell repertoires in COVID-19. Only in-frame clones appear in the TCRdb table, and some are missing; sequencing was by immunoSEQ multiplex PCR. Of over 65,000 clones listed, 65% to 90% are singletons. What was sequenced was peripheral blood. The receptor source for this set is a man aged 80 or over with COVID-19, enrolled during active disease.

This clone was recorded a few times. This chain joins TRBV15 and TRBJ1-6; TRBD1 aligns across 9 bases. Germline assignment: CDR1 LNHNV and CDR2 YYDKDF (reference sequence). CDR3 length: 15 residues. The ends lost 8 bases at V and 9 bases at J; junction bases unmatched: 11. CDR3 sequence: CATSRTGQGISPLHF. In DNA, the CDR3 is TGTGCCACCTCTCGTACGGGACAGGGAATTTCACCCCTCCACTTT.

V and J are TRBV7-2 and TRBJ2-5; no clear D. Trimming removed 3 bases from V and 3 bases from J, with 2 bases in between. The CDR3 is 11 residues long. Per the germline V gene, CDR1 is SGHTA and CDR2 is FQGNSA. CDR3: CASSFKETQYF. DNA of the CDR3: TGTGCCAGCAGCTTCAAAGAGACCCAGTACTTC.

The V call is TRBV28, the J call TRBJ1-4; TRBD1 agrees at 8 bases. CDR1 and CDR2 from the germline V gene are MDHEN and SYDVKM. The CDR3 spans 15 residues. J gave up 5 bases and V 6 bases, and 8 bases lay outside the gene matches. In DNA, the CDR3 is TGTGCCAGCAGCCGTCCGGGACAGGTCAATGAAAAACTGTTTTTT. It translates to CASSRPGQVNEKLFF.

This rearrangement joins TRBV5-1 to TRBJ1-6, with 8 bases identical to TRBD1. The CDR3 spans 18 residues. Trimming cost V 0 bases and J 9 bases; bases outside gene matches: 14. CDR1 is SGHRS and CDR2 is YFSETQ in the germline V gene. CDR3 bases: TGCGCCAGCAGCTTGGATCGGTGGGGTGGACAGGGAGGTTCACCCCTCCACTTT. Its translation is CASSLDRWGGQGGSPLHF.

The chain links TRBV10-3 to TRBJ1-2; D not certain. The V gene's germline CDR1 is ENHRY and CDR2 SYGVKD. This CDR3 contains 13 residues. Trimming removed 8 bases from V and 2 bases from J, with 12 bases in between. The CDR3 region is CAIAREKNYGYTF. The CDR3, as DNA: TGTGCCATCGCGAGGGAGAAAAACTATGGCTACACCTTC.

This clone was seen only a few times. The chain has TRBV5-1 and TRBJ1-5; TRBD1 matches 8 bases. V lost 3 bases, J lost 4 bases, and 0 bases stayed unmatched. Per germline, CDR1 SGHRS and CDR2 YFSETQ. The CDR3 is made up of 13 amino acids. The CDR3 nucleotides read TGCGCCAGCAGCTGGGACAGGAATCAGCCCCAGCATTTT. Protein sequence: CASSWDRNQPQHF.

This clone was observed a handful of times. The rearrangement links TRBV11-3 to TRBJ2-7, with 11 positions matching TRBD2. Germline assignment: CDR1 SGHNT and CDR2 YENEEA. This CDR3 comprises 17 residues. Trimming took 1 base from V and 2 from J; bases not matched to a gene: 7. CDR3 protein: CASSLALAGGIAYEQYF. For the CDR3, the DNA is TGTGCCAGCAGCTTAGCCCTAGCGGGGGGCATCGCCTACGAGCAGTACTTC.

The chain's CDR3 is CASSQQLGPGPYEQYF. DNA for the CDR3: TGTGCCAGCAGCCAACAACTGGGGCCAGGTCCCTACGAGCAGTACTTC. The chain links TRBV14 to TRBJ2-7; a possible D gene is TRBD1 (5 bases). CDR1 SGHDN and CDR2 FVKESK come from the germline V gene. V lost 2 bases and J 2 bases, leaving 16 bases between the germline ends. The CDR3 sequence is 16 residues long.

The chain recombines TRBV19 with TRBJ1-6; 10 bases are a match to TRBD1. J gave up 10 bases and V 7 bases, and 4 bases lay outside the gene matches. Germline V gene lookup returns CDR1 LNHDA and CDR2 SQIVND (reference sequence). CDR3 length: 13 residues. The CDR3, as DNA: TGTGCCAGTATCGGACAGGGGGGATCACCCCTCCACTTT. Protein product: CASIGQGGSPLHF.

CDR3 bases: TGTGCCAGCAGGGGGACAGGGGCAGACACCGGGGAGCTGTTTTTT. Translation gives CASRGTGADTGELFF. The rearrangement links TRBV25-1 to TRBJ2-2; TRBD1 matches 10 bases. The germline V gene encodes CDR1 MGHDK and CDR2 SYGVNS. The CDR3 runs to 15 residues. J was trimmed by 3 bases and V by 6 bases; bases with no gene match: 4.

This clone was observed a single time. The V gene is TRBV11-3, the J gene TRBJ1-1; tentatively, D is TRBD1 (5 bases). The ends were cut back, 1 base at V and 10 bases at J, with 10 bases in the middle. Per germline, CDR1 SGHNT and CDR2 YENEEA. The CDR3 has 12 residues. The CDR3 spells CASSLVSGGAFF. CDR3 nucleotide sequence: TGTGCCAGCAGCTTAGTTTCCGGGGGAGCTTTCTTT.

The rearrangement joins TRBV28 to TRBJ1-6; perhaps TRBD1 as D (6 bases). The CDR3 covers 15 residues. Germline V gives CDR1 MDHEN, CDR2 SYDVKM. Trimming pared 3 bases from V and 13 bases from J, leaving 19 bases between. The DNA for the CDR3 is TGTGCCAGCAGTTTTTCCGGGACACCCTTGGTGCCCCTCCACTTT. Protein: CASSFSGTPLVPLHF.

The chain uses TRBV6-6 and TRBJ2-6; unclear D gene. V lost 4 bases and J 2 bases, leaving 9 bases between the germline ends. This CDR3 comprises 15 residues. Germline V gene lookup returns CDR1 MNHNY and CDR2 SVGAGI (reference sequence). The CDR3 reads CASSSTAAGANVLTF. In DNA form, the CDR3 reads TGTGCCAGCAGTTCGACGGCGGCTGGGGCCAACGTCCTGACTTTC.

V and J are TRBV5-1 and TRBJ2-2; maybe TRBD1 (5 bases). V was shortened by 0 bases and J by 4 bases, with 10 bases between the two germline ends. Germline V lookup: CDR1 SGHRS, CDR2 YFSETQ. CDR3 length equals 15 residues. CDR3 DNA: TGCGCCAGCAGCTTGGTGGGGCTCGGCACCGGGGAGCTGTTTTTT. Its protein product is CASSLVGLGTGELFF.

This rearrangement joins TRBV18 to TRBJ1-1; 7 bases are shared with TRBD1. Germline loops: CDR1 KGHSH, CDR2 LQKENI. J was trimmed by 7 bases and V by 6 bases; bases with no gene match: 14. The CDR3 has 15 amino acids. The CDR3 DNA sequence: TGTGCCAGCTCCCCCGGACAGGAGTTAGGTTATGAAGCTTTCTTT. Amino acids: CASSPGQELGYEAFF.

J is TRBJ1-2 and V is TRBV5-8; D is undetermined. From germline, CDR1 is SGHTS and CDR2 YDEGEE. Trimming removed 4 bases from V and 5 bases from J, with 3 bases in between. This CDR3 region has 10 residues. The CDR3 nucleotides read TGTGCCAGCAGCCTGTATGGCTACACCTTC. Amino acid sequence: CASSLYGYTF.

The chain recombines TRBV5-5 with TRBJ1-2; 8 nucleotides agree with TRBD1. Germline CDR1 is SGHKS and CDR2 is YYEKEE (reference sequence). CDR3 length equals 14 residues. V lost 0 bases and J lost 7; bases outside the gene matches: 5. The CDR3 DNA reads TGTGCCAGCAGCTTGGCCCAGGGGGCGCGTGGCTACACCTTC. Translated, it gives CASSLAQGARGYTF.

The genes are TRBV5-6 and TRBJ1-2; no clear D. The germline V gene has CDR1 SGHDT and CDR2 YYEEEE. Trimming pared 0 bases from V and 8 bases from J, leaving 8 bases between. This CDR3 is built from 12 residues. CDR3 bases: TGTGCCAGCAGCTTGGATCGCGGGGGCTACACCTTC. This gives the protein CASSLDRGGYTF.

The chain is built from TRBV6-2 or TRBV6-3 and TRBJ2-1; 7 nucleotides line up with TRBD1. The V and J ends lost 4 bases and 5 bases, in that order; junction bases with no gene match: 8. Germline lookup yields CDR1 MNHEY and CDR2 SVGEGT. The CDR3 is made up of 15 amino acids. The CDR3 DNA follows: TGTGCCAGCAGTTCCGCCGGGACAGTCAACAATGAGCAGTTCTTC. This encodes CASSSAGTVNNEQFF.

The gene calls are TRBV9 and TRBJ2-1; a possible D gene is TRBD2 (5 bases). This CDR3 is 16 amino acids long. V shed 4 bases and J shed 0 bases, with 14 bases lying between them. The germline CDR1 and CDR2 sequences are SGDLS and YYNGEE. The CDR3 coding sequence is TGTGCCAGCAGCTCGCCGGAGGCTAGCTCCTACAATGAGCAGTTCTTC. This encodes CASSSPEASSYNEQFF.

The CDR3 protein is CASSLSRGIYEQYF. CDR3 bases: TGTGCCAGCAGTTTATCTCGGGGGATCTACGAGCAGTACTTC. The chain uses TRBV28 and TRBJ2-7, with a tentative D call TRBD2 (6 bases). The germline V and J ends were trimmed by 1 base and 3 bases, with 10 bases remaining between them. This CDR3 has 14 residues. Germline values: CDR1 MDHEN, CDR2 SYDVKM.

This rearrangement joins TRBV3-1 (or the pseudogene TRBV3-2) to TRBJ2-7; D unclear. The CDR3 totals 12 residues. The ends were cut back, 4 bases at V and 0 bases at J, with 4 bases in the middle. Looked up from germline, CDR1 is LGHDT and CDR2 is YNNKEL (reference sequence). The chain's CDR3 is CASSLSSYEQYF. In nucleotides, the CDR3 is TGTGCCAGCAGCCTTAGCTCCTACGAGCAGTACTTC.

This chain links TRBV5-4 with TRBJ1-4, with 7 positions matching TRBD1. Germline assignment: CDR1 SGHNT and CDR2 YYREEE (reference sequence). The CDR3 length is 16 residues. V dropped 1 base and J dropped 3; count of bases not matched to a gene: 6. The CDR3, as DNA: TGTGCCAGCAGCTTGTGGGTACAGGGGCCTAATGAAAAACTGTTTTTT. Translation gives CASSLWVQGPNEKLFF.

V is TRBV7-2 and J is TRBJ2-2; TRBD2 aligns across 16 bases. CDR3 length equals 18 residues. The J segment lost 5 bases and the V segment lost 4 bases, leaving 7 bases of the junction unmatched. From germline, CDR1 is SGHTA and CDR2 FQGNSA. The CDR3 nucleotides are TGTGCCAGCAGCTCCACCGGGACTAGCGGGGGGGCGACCGGGGAGCTGTTTTTT. Translating gives CASSSTGTSGGATGELFF. The full variable domain, in which reference TRBV7-2 and TRBJ2-2 provide the parts outside the CDR3, is GAGVSQSPSNKVTEKGKDVELRCDPISGHTALYWYRQSLGQGLEFLIYFQGNSAPDKSGLPSDRFSAERTGGSVSTLTIQRTQQEDSAVYLCASSSTGTSGGATGELFFGEGSRLTVL.

In this sample, this clone turned up many times. The chain links TRBV19 to TRBJ2-1; TRBD1 matches 7 bases. CDR1 LNHDA and CDR2 SQIVND come from the germline V gene (reference sequence). After removal of 1 base from V and 6 bases from J, the junction contained 6 bases not matched to a gene. This CDR3 region has 15 residues. DNA for the CDR3: TGTGCCAGTAGTATAGGAGACAGGGCCTCCAATGAGCAGTTCTTC. Amino acids: CASSIGDRASNEQFF.

This chain links TRBV27 with TRBJ2-7; tentatively, D is TRBD2 (5 bases). V was pared by 5 bases and J by 2 bases, with 13 bases between. CDR3 size: 14 residues. Germline V gene data show CDR1 as MNHEY and CDR2 as SMNVEV (reference sequence). The CDR3 nucleotides read TGTGCCAGCAGTATAAGGACTGGGACCTACGAGCAGTACTTC. Its translation: CASSIRTGTYEQYF.

Only one count was recorded for this clone. V and J are TRBV5-8 and TRBJ1-3, with a tentative D call TRBD1 (6 bases). Deletions cut 4 bases from V and 1 base from J, with 9 bases between. Germline values: CDR1 SGHTS, CDR2 YDEGEE. This CDR3 is 14 amino acids long. CDR3 region: CASSLRGSGNTIYF. The CDR3 DNA is TGTGCCAGCAGCCTCAGGGGATCTGGAAACACCATATATTTT. The full variable domain, its missing parts supplied by reference TRBV5-8 and TRBJ1-3, is EAGVTQSPTHLIKTRGQQATLRCSPISGHTSVYWYQQALGLGLQFLLWYDEGEERNRGNFPPRFSGRQFPNYSSELNVNALELEDSALYLCASSLRGSGNTIYFGEGSWLTVV.

The rearrangement links TRBV5-1 to TRBJ1-4; 9 bases are shared with TRBD1. Germline CDR1 reads SGHRS; CDR2 reads YFSETQ. The CDR3 is 17 amino acids. The V gene end was trimmed by 0 bases and the J gene end by 2 bases; junction bases not matched to a gene: 5. DNA of the CDR3: TGCGCCAGCAGCTTGGCGGGGGGGACAGGGACTAATGAAAAACTGTTTTTT. It yields the protein CASSLAGGTGTNEKLFF.

The chain couples TRBV10-3 to TRBJ2-5; TRBD1 matches 7 bases. Germline lookup yields CDR1 ENHRY and CDR2 SYGVKD. V trimming: 9 bases; J trimming: 3 bases; junction bases outside the gene matches: 4. The CDR3 is 12 residues long. CDR3 bases: TGTGCCATGGGACAGTCCGAAGAGACCCAGTACTTC. Translating it yields CAMGQSEETQYF.

The rearrangement uses TRBV5-1 and TRBJ2-6; D perhaps matches TRBD1 (5 bases). The V gene lost 3 bases and the J gene lost 0 bases, with 10 bases spanning the gap. Per the germline V gene, CDR1 is SGHRS and CDR2 is YFSETQ. The CDR3 totals 16 residues. CDR3 DNA: TGCGCCAGCAGCTCTCTACAGGACTCTGGGGCCAACGTCCTGACTTTC. Translating it yields CASSSLQDSGANVLTF.

This clone qualifies as medium-sized. The genes are TRBV10-3 and TRBJ1-5, with 9 bases matching TRBD1. V gave up 8 bases and J gave up 2 bases; unmatched junction bases: 7. Germline CDR1 and CDR2: ENHRY and SYGVKD. The CDR3 sequence is 15 residues long. Here the CDR3 DNA reads TGTGCCATCGGAGACAGGGGGAAAGGCAATCAGCCCCAGCATTTT. Translation: CAIGDRGKGNQPQHF.

The rearrangement uses TRBV18 and TRBJ1-4; the D gene is possibly TRBD1 (6 bases). This CDR3 comprises 13 residues. V lost 2 bases and J lost 11, with 12 bases in between. Germline CDR1 KGHSH, CDR2 LQKENI. The CDR3 bases are TGTGCCAGCTCACCAACACAGGGTTTGAAACTGTTTTTT. This gives the protein CASSPTQGLKLFF.